This entry describes one TCR beta chain. Its matching antigen is unknown. Participants who had HIV were, without exception, treated in the United States. The sample comes from a study of long-term antiretroviral therapy in people with HIV. Regarding the study as a whole: Dominant in the repertoire at all time points were clones expanded before ART.

Survey-level immunoSEQ v3.0 assays were run. Repertoires were generated with immunoSEQ multiplex PCR, while TCRdb's copy carries only in-frame clones and drops some. The sample has about 25,000 clones, roughly 85% seen once. V was trimmed by 3 bases and J by 3 bases, leaving 12 bases between them. This CDR3 has 15 amino acids. The germline V gene encodes CDR1 LNHNV and CDR2 YYDKDF (reference sequence). The starting material was unsorted PBMCs, obtained 1.2 years after starting antiretroviral therapy. The chain combines TRBV15 with TRBJ2-1, with D possibly being TRBD2 (6 bases). This sequence was found in a woman in her forties with HIV. The CDR3 DNA sequence: TGTGCCACCAGCAGTGGAAGACTAGTCTACAATGAGCAGTTCTTC. This codes for CATSSGRLVYNEQFF.